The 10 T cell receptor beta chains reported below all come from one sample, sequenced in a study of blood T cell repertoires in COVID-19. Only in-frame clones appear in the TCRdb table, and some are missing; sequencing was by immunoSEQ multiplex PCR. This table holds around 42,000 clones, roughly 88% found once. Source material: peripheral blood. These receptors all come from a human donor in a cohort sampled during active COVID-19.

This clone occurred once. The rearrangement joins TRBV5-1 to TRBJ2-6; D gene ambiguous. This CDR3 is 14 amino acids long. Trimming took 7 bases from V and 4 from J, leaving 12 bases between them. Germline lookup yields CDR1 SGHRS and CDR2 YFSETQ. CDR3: CASALGPGANVLTF. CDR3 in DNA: TGCGCCAGCGCCCTTGGCCCGGGGGCCAACGTCCTGACTTTC.

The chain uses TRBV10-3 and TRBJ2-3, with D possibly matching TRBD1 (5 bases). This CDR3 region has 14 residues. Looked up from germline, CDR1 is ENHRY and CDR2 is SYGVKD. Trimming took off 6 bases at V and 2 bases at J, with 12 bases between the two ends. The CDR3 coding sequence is TGTGCCATCAGCGACAGAACCCACACAGATACGCAGTATTTT. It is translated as CAISDRTHTDTQYF.

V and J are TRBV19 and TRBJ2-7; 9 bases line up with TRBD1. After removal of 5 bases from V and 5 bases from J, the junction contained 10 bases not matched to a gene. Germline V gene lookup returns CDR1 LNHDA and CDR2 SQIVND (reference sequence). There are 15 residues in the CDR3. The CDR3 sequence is CASSPHGQGSNEQYF. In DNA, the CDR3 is TGTGCCAGTAGTCCCCACGGACAGGGGAGTAACGAGCAGTACTTC.

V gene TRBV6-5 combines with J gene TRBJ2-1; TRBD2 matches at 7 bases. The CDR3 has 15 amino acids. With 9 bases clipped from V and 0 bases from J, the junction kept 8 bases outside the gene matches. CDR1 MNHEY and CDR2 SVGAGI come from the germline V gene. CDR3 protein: CASKLRGDSYNEQFF. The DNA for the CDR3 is TGTGCCAGTAAATTACGGGGGGACTCCTACAATGAGCAGTTCTTC.

As DNA, the CDR3 is TGTGCCAGCAGCTCCCGGGACAGGGCTTCTGGAAACACCATATATTTT. This encodes CASSSRDRASGNTIYF. V usage is TRBV7-9 and J usage is TRBJ1-3, with TRBD1 matching over 9 bases. V gave up 4 bases and J gave up 1 base; unmatched junction bases: 5. This CDR3 region has 16 residues. The germline V gene encodes CDR1 SEHNR and CDR2 FQNEAQ (reference sequence).

CDR3 protein: CASSLTYRGSGANVLTF. CDR3 DNA: TGCGCCAGCAGCTTGACCTACAGGGGAAGCGGGGCCAACGTCCTGACTTTC. The chain couples TRBV5-1 to TRBJ2-6; 7 bases fit TRBD1. This CDR3 is built from 17 residues. V lost 1 base, J lost 4 bases, and 8 bases stayed unmatched. Germline V gene lookup returns CDR1 SGHRS and CDR2 YFSETQ.

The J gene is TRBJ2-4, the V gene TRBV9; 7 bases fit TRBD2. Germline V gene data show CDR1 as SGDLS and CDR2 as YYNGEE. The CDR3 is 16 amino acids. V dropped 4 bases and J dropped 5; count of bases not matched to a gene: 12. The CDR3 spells CASSPRLRGSENIQYF. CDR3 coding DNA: TGTGCCAGCAGCCCACGCTTGCGGGGGTCTGAAAACATTCAGTACTTC.

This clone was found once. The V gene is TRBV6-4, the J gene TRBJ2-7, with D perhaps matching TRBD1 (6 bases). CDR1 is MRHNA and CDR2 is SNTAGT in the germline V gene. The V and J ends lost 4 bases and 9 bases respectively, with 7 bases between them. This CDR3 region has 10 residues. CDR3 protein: CASSAQGQYF. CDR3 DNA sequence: TGTGCCAGCAGTGCACAGGGGCAGTACTTC.

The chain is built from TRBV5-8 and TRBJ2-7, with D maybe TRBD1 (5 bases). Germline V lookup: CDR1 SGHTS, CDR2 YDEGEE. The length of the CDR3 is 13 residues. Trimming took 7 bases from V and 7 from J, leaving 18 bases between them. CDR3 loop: CASLGLTRREQYF. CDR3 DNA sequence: TGTGCCAGCTTGGGGCTTACAAGGAGAGAGCAGTACTTC.

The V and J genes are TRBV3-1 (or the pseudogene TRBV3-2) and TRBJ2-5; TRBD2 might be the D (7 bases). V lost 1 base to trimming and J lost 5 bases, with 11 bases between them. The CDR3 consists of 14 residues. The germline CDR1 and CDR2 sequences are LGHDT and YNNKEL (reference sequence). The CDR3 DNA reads TGTGCCAGCAGCCAAGGGGGGGGCACCGAGACCCAGTACTTC. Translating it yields CASSQGGGTETQYF.